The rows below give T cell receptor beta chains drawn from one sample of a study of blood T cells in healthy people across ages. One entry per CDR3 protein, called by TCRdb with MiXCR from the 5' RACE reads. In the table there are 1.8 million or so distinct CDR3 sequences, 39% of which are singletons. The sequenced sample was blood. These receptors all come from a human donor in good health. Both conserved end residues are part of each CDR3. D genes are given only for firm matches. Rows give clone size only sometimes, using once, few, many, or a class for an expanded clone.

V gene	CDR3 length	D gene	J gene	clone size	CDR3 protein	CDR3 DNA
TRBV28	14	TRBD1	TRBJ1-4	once	CASSRQGGREKLFF	TGTGCCAGCAGTCGACAGGGGGGGCGGGAAAAACTGTTTTTT
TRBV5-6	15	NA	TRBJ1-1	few	CASSFQLGRGTEAFF	TGTGCCAGCAGCTTCCAACTGGGTCGGGGCACTGAAGCTTTCTTT
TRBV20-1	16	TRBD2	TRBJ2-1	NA	CSARDAGGGWGNEQFF	TGCAGTGCTAGAGATGCGGGCGGGGGGTGGGGCAATGAGCAGTTCTTC
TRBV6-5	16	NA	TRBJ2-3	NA	CASRGGFGRRTDTQYF	TGTGCCAGCAGAGGAGGTTTTGGGCGTCGCACAGATACGCAGTATTTT
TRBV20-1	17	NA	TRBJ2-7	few	CSARGTPEGGSSYEQYF	TGCAGTGCTAGAGGGACCCCCGAGGGGGGGAGCTCCTACGAGCAGTACTTC
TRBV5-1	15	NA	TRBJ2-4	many	CASSLGQGTKNIQYF	TGCGCCAGCAGCTTGGGGCAGGGCACCAAAAACATTCAGTACTTC
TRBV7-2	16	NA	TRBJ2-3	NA	CASSFAGGLSTDTQYF	TGTGCCAGCAGCTTTGCCGGGGGATTAAGCACAGATACGCAGTATTTT
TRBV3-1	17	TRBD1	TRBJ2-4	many	CASSHGRDRGDGNIQYF	TGTGCCAGCAGCCATGGACGGGACAGGGGGGATGGAAACATTCAGTACTTC
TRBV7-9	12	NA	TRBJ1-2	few	CASSLDSRSYTF	TGTGCCAGCAGCTTAGACAGTCGGAGCTACACCTTC
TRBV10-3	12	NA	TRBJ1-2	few	CAISEGGYGYTF	TGTGCCATCAGTGAAGGGGGTTATGGCTACACCTTC
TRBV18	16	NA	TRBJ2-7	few	CASSPRRDLSVYEQYF	TGTGCCAGCTCACCACGGAGGGACTTATCCGTCTACGAGCAGTACTTC
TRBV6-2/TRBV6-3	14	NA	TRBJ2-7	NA	CASTSQGSFYEQYF	TGTGCCAGCACGTCACAGGGCTCTTTCTACGAGCAGTACTTC
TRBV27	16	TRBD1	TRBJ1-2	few	CASSSLPGQGAYGYTF	TGTGCCAGCAGTTCACTTCCGGGACAGGGGGCCTATGGCTACACCTTC
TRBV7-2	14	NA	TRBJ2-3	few	CASSQPPHTDTQYF	TGTGCCAGCAGCCAGCCTCCACACACAGATACGCAGTATTTT
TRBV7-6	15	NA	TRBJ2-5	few	CASSLALRVQETQYF	TGTGCCAGCAGCTTAGCGCTACGGGTACAAGAGACCCAGTACTTC
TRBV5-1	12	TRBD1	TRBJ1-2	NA	CASSVTGGAYTF	TGCGCCAGCAGCGTGACAGGGGGCGCCTACACCTTC
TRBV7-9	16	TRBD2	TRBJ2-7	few	CASSMTSGGYYYEQYF	TGTGCCAGCAGCATGACTAGCGGGGGCTATTACTACGAGCAGTACTTC
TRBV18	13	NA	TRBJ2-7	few	CASSPAGPYEQYF	TGTGCCAGCTCACCTGCGGGTCCCTACGAGCAGTACTTC
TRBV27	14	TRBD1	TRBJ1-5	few	CASSSKGAEQPQHF	TGTGCCAGCAGTTCAAAGGGGGCAGAACAGCCCCAGCATTTT
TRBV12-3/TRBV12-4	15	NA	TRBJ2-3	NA	CASKISRDFTDTQYF	TGTGCCAGCAAGATATCCCGGGACTTCACAGATACGCAGTATTTT
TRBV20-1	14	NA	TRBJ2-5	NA	CSAREVAEQEAQYF	TGCAGTGCTAGAGAGGTAGCGGAACAAGAGGCCCAGTACTTC
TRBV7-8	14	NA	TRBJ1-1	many	CASSFGQLNTEAFF	TGTGCCAGCAGCTTCGGACAGCTGAACACTGAAGCTTTCTTT
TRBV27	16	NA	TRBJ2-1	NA	CASSSRGDRWGNEQFF	TGTGCCAGCAGTTCCCGAGGGGATCGATGGGGTAATGAGCAGTTCTTC
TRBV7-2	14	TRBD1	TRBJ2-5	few	CASSTPGQQETQYF	TGTGCCAGCAGCACCCCGGGACAGCAAGAGACCCAGTACTTC
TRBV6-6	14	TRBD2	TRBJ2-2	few	CASSFLAEIGELFF	TGTGCCAGCAGTTTTCTAGCGGAGATCGGGGAGCTGTTTTTT
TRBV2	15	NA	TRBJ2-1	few	CASSEAVGGPPVQFF	TGTGCCAGCAGTGAAGCGGTCGGGGGGCCCCCCGTGCAGTTCTTC
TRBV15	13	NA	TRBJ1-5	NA	CATTGSSNQPRHF	TGTGCCACCACTGGGTCCAGCAATCAGCCCCGGCATTTT
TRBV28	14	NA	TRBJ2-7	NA	CASTRVAGPYEQYF	TGTGCCAGCACCCGGGTCGCGGGCCCCTACGAGCAGTACTTC
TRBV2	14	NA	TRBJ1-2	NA	CASIKADPGYGYTF	TGTGCCAGCATCAAGGCAGACCCCGGCTATGGCTACACCTTC
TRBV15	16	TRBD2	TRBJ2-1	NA	CATSREWSSGGTAQFF	TGTGCCACCAGCAGAGAATGGAGTAGCGGGGGCACGGCACAGTTCTTC
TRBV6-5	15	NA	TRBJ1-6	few	CASSPFGIPIRSLHF	TGTGCCAGCAGCCCCTTCGGGATTCCCATTCGGTCCCTCCACTTT
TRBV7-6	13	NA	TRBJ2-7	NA	CASSLVSAYEQYF	TGTGCCAGCAGCTTAGTGTCAGCCTACGAGCAGTACTTC
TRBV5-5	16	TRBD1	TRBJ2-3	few	CASSLSGTGVADTQYF	TGTGCCAGCAGCCTATCCGGGACAGGGGTTGCAGATACGCAGTATTTT
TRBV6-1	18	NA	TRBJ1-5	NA	CASTDMGGGWDSNQPQHF	TGTGCCAGCACCGATATGGGGGGGGGCTGGGATAGCAATCAGCCCCAGCATTTT
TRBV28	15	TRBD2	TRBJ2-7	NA	CARNSNGTNSYEQYF	TGTGCCAGAAATTCCAACGGGACTAACTCCTACGAGCAGTACTTC
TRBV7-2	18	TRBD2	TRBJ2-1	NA	CASSLGLVGLASYNEQFF	TGTGCCAGCAGCTTAGGGCTCGTGGGACTAGCCTCCTACAATGAGCAGTTCTTC
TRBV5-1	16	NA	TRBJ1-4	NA	CASSRLAEATNEKLFF	TGCGCCAGCAGCAGGCTCGCGGAGGCAACTAATGAAAAACTGTTTTTT
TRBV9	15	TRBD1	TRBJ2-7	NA	CASSAPGQGSYEQYF	TGTGCCAGCAGCGCGCCGGGACAGGGGTCCTACGAGCAGTACTTC
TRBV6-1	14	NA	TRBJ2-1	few	CASGRPVSYNEQFF	TGTGCCAGCGGGCGGCCAGTCTCCTACAATGAGCAGTTCTTC
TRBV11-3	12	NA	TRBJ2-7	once	CASGAGQYEQYF	TGTGCCAGCGGCGCCGGCCAATACGAGCAGTACTTC
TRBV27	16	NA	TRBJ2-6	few	CASSRVPGTGANVLTF	TGTGCCAGCAGTCGGGTCCCTGGGACTGGGGCCAACGTCCTGACTTTC
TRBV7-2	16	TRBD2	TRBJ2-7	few	CASSPRGSGGTYEQYF	TGTGCCAGCAGCCCGAGGGGTAGCGGGGGCACCTACGAGCAGTACTTC
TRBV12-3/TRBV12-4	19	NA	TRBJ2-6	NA	CASSLAGATLTSGANVLTF	TGTGCCAGCAGTTTGGCGGGGGCCACATTAACCTCTGGGGCCAACGTCCTGACTTTC
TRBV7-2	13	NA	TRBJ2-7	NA	CASSLALQGASYF	TGTGCCAGCAGCTTAGCGCTCCAGGGCGCTTCGTACTTC
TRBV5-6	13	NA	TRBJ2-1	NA	CASRFRASDEQFF	TGTGCCAGCAGATTCCGGGCTAGCGATGAGCAGTTCTTC
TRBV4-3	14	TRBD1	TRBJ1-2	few	CASRRTGNFYGYTF	TGCGCCAGCAGGCGGACAGGAAATTTCTATGGCTACACCTTC
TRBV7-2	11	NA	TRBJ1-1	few	CASGKGWEAFF	TGTGCCAGCGGCAAGGGGTGGGAAGCTTTCTTT
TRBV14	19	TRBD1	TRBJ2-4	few	CASSTQDREWKLAKNIQYF	TGTGCCAGCAGCACCCAAGACAGGGAGTGGAAACTAGCCAAAAACATTCAGTACTTC